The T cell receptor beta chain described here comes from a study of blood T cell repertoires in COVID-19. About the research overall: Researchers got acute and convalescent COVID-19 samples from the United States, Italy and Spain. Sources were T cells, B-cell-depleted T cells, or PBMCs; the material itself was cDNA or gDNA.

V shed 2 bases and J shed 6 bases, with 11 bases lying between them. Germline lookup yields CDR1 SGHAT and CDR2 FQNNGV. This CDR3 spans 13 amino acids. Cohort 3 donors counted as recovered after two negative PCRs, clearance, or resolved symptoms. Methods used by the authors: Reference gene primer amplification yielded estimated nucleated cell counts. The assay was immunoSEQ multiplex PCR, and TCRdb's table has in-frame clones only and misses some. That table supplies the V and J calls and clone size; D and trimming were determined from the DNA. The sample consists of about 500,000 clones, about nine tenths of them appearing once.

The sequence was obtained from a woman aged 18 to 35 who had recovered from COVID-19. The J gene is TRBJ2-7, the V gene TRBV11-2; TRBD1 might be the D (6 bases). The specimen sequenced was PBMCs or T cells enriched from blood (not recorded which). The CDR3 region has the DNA TGTGCCAGCAGCTTACAGGGGCGAAGCGAGCAGTACTTC. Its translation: CASSLQGRSEQYF.